Shown below are 20 T cell receptor beta chains from a single sample sequenced in a study of high-grade serous ovarian cancer treatment subgroups. The tumor samples were collected prior to definitive surgery or chemotherapy. Method: immunoSEQ multiplex PCR; TCRdb's copy keeps in-frame clones and lacks some. The sample lists several thousand clones; approximately 72% were seen once. Sequencing was done on a sample of tumor tissue. These receptors came from a human donor with high-grade serous ovarian cancer.

The chain has TRBV20-1 and TRBJ2-3; the D is unclear. The CDR3 runs to 11 residues. Trimming stripped 0 bases from V and 6 bases from J, with 4 bases between. Germline V gene sequence: CDR1 DFQATT, CDR2 SNEGSKA (reference sequence). For the CDR3, the DNA is TGCAGTGCTAGAGAAGGTGATACGCAGTATTTT. Residues: CSAREGDTQYF.

The V call is TRBV2, the J call TRBJ2-5; D is unclear. V lost 5 bases and J 5 bases, leaving 15 bases between the germline ends. Germline V CDR1 and CDR2: SNHLY, FYNNEI. The CDR3 spans 14 residues. The CDR3 sequence: CASSKVSTWETQYF. For the CDR3, the DNA is TGTGCCAGCAGTAAAGTCAGTACGTGGGAGACCCAGTACTTC.

The chain couples TRBV18 to TRBJ1-1; D not certain. Germline V gene lookup returns CDR1 KGHSH and CDR2 LQKENI. Deletions cut 4 bases from V and 6 bases from J, with 15 bases between. The CDR3 is 14 amino acids. The CDR3 DNA sequence: TGTGCCAGCTCACAGACGGGCAGCGGATCTGAAGCTTTCTTT. This codes for CASSQTGSGSEAFF.

The chain has TRBV19 and TRBJ2-3; D not resolved. The CDR3 spans 14 residues. Trimming removed 4 bases at V and 2 bases at J, with 10 bases between. Germline CDR1 reads LNHDA; CDR2 reads SQIVND (reference sequence). The CDR3 nucleotides read TGTGCCAGTAGTAGAGGCAGACCCACAGATACGCAGTATTTT. It yields the protein CASSRGRPTDTQYF.

This sequence joins TRBV10-3 and TRBJ1-2, with 7 positions matching TRBD1. The V and J ends lost 3 bases and 2 bases, in that order; junction bases with no gene match: 9. CDR3 length equals 16 residues. The germline CDR1 and CDR2 sequences are ENHRY and SYGVKD. The CDR3 is CAISDNVGRGNYGYTF. In DNA form, the CDR3 reads TGTGCCATCAGTGATAATGTCGGCAGGGGGAACTATGGCTACACCTTC.

The chain links TRBV7-2 to TRBJ1-5, with TRBD1 identical over 8 bases. Germline CDR1 reads SGHTA; CDR2 reads FQGNSA. The CDR3 has 15 residues. Trimming at V came to 1 base and at J to 4 bases, leaving 3 bases not matched to a gene. The CDR3 DNA reads TGTGCCAGCAGCTTAGTGACAGGGGCTAATCAGCCCCAGCATTTT. It yields the protein CASSLVTGANQPQHF.

The gene calls are TRBV13 and TRBJ2-5; 10 positions agree with TRBD1. After removal of 5 bases from V and 4 bases from J, the junction contained 7 bases not matched to a gene. The CDR3 spans 15 residues. Germline values: CDR1 PRHDT, CDR2 FYEKMQ (reference sequence). CDR3 amino acids: CASSKTGGFRETQYF. DNA for the CDR3: TGTGCCAGCAGCAAGACAGGGGGCTTTAGAGAGACCCAGTACTTC.

The chain couples TRBV7-2 to TRBJ2-1; 8 bases match TRBD2. The CDR3 runs 17 residues. With V trimmed by 6 bases and J by 5 bases, 15 bases remained unmatched. Germline CDR1 and CDR2: SGHTA and FQGNSA. In DNA form, the CDR3 reads TGTGCCAGCAGTCCGACCCTCGGGGGGGGCGTTAACAATGAGCAGTTCTTC. This sequence encodes CASSPTLGGGVNNEQFF.

This chain links TRBV5-6 with TRBJ2-5, with 10 bases aligning to TRBD1. Germline values: CDR1 SGHDT, CDR2 YYEEEE. CDR3 length: 17 amino acids. With 4 bases clipped from V and 5 bases from J, the junction kept 14 bases outside the gene matches. CDR3 protein: CASSRLSGTGVGETQYF. In DNA form, the CDR3 reads TGTGCCAGCAGCCGACTCTCGGGGACAGGGGTTGGGGAGACCCAGTACTTC.

This clone was recorded once. The chain recombines TRBV13 with TRBJ2-1; D tentatively fits TRBD1 or TRBD2 (5 bases each). The germline V and J ends were trimmed by 11 bases and 5 bases, with 25 bases remaining between them. The CDR3 totals 16 residues. The germline V gene has CDR1 PRHDT and CDR2 FYEKMQ (reference sequence). As DNA, the CDR3 is TGTGCCTCCTCCCCTACCGGGGAACGGGGCCACAATGAGCAGTTCTTC. Its protein product is CASSPTGERGHNEQFF.

The V call is TRBV5-8, the J call TRBJ1-1; D not resolved. The V end lost 4 bases, the J end lost 7 bases, and 11 bases lay between the germline ends. This CDR3 comprises 12 residues. The germline V gene encodes CDR1 SGHTS and CDR2 YDEGEE. The CDR3 protein is CASSTADGEAFF. The CDR3 coding sequence is TGTGCCAGCAGCACGGCGGACGGTGAAGCTTTCTTT.

The chain combines TRBV6-1 with TRBJ1-1; D not resolved. The CDR3 sequence is 13 residues long. Germline CDR1 reads MNHNS; CDR2 reads SASEGT. V was clipped by 6 bases and J by 0 bases, with 8 bases between them. The CDR3 protein is CASRDGLNTEAFF. For the CDR3, the DNA is TGTGCCAGCAGGGACGGTTTGAACACTGAAGCTTTCTTT.

In its sample, this clone was seen once. The CDR3 here is CASSLGDAPETQYF. DNA of the CDR3: TGTGCCAGCAGCTTGGGAGACGCCCCAGAGACCCAGTACTTC. This chain joins TRBV11-2 and TRBJ2-5; D perhaps matches TRBD2 (5 bases). The CDR3 covers 14 residues. In germline, CDR1 is SGHAT, CDR2 FQNNGV. Trimming shortened V by 3 bases and J by 4 bases, and 12 bases separated the two germline ends.

The chain combines TRBV7-8 with TRBJ2-6; D remains unclear. The germline V and J ends were trimmed by 1 base and 2 bases, with 6 bases remaining between them. The CDR3 is made up of 15 amino acids. From germline, CDR1 is SGHVS and CDR2 FQNEAQ. In nucleotides, the CDR3 is TGTGCCAGCAGCTTAGGTAATGCTGGGGCCAACGTCCTGACTTTC. It specifies CASSLGNAGANVLTF.

This clone has more than one count but fewer than ten. The chain recombines TRBV29-1 with TRBJ1-1; the D gene is possibly TRBD1 (5 bases). There are 12 residues in the CDR3. CDR1 SQVTM and CDR2 ANQGSEA come from the germline V gene. V shed 7 bases and J shed 4 bases, with 13 bases lying between them. CDR3 DNA sequence: TGCAGCGCGCCTGGGGGAGGCACTGAAGCTTTCTTT. Translated: CSAPGGGTEAFF. Combining the CDR3 with reference TRBV29-1 and TRBJ1-1 gives the whole variable domain SAVISQKPSRDICQRGTSLTIQCQVDSQVTMMFWYRQQPGQSLTLIATANQGSEATYESGFVIDKFPISRPNLTFSTLTVSNMSPEDSSIYLCSAPGGGTEAFFGQGTRLTVV.

The genes are TRBV2 and TRBJ2-7; D is possibly TRBD1 (5 bases). Germline values: CDR1 SNHLY, CDR2 FYNNEI. The CDR3 has 15 amino acids. The V and J ends lost 5 bases and 6 bases respectively, with 20 bases between them. The CDR3 is CASSSQGIGVGEQYF. CDR3 coding DNA: TGTGCCAGCAGTTCTCAGGGAATTGGGGTGGGCGAGCAGTACTTC.

Regarding this clone: The junction departs from germline at one end; a sequencing error may be responsible. J is TRBJ2-7 and V is TRBV7-7, with D hard to call. Germline CDR1 SSHAT, CDR2 FNYEAQ (reference sequence). CDR3 length: 13 residues. CDR3 coding DNA: TGTGCTAGCAGGCCGCGGAGATACTACGAGCAGTACTTC. Amino acid sequence: CASRPRRYYEQYF.

The chain has TRBV9 and TRBJ1-2; D is unclear. From germline, CDR1 is SGDLS and CDR2 YYNGEE. CDR3 length: 15 amino acids. V lost 3 bases to trimming and J lost 0 bases, with 12 bases between them. CDR3 region: CASSETSAANYGYTF. CDR3 nucleotides: TGTGCCAGCAGCGAGACCAGTGCAGCTAACTATGGCTACACCTTC.

This clone was observed a single time. The J gene is TRBJ2-3, the V gene TRBV30; D is possibly TRBD1 (5 bases). The V and J ends lost 4 bases and 4 bases respectively, with 15 bases between them. CDR1 and CDR2 (germline): GTSNPN, SVGIG (reference sequence). The CDR3 contains 14 residues. CDR3 in DNA: TGTGCCTGGACTGACAGTTTCTGGTCAGATACGCAGTATTTT. Protein product: CAWTDSFWSDTQYF.

The gene calls are TRBV11-1 and TRBJ1-2, with a possible D match to TRBD1 (5 bases). Germline V gene data show CDR1 as SGHAT and CDR2 as FQDESV (reference sequence). This CDR3 is 14 amino acids long. The V and J ends lost 3 bases and 5 bases respectively, with 13 bases between them. The CDR3 sequence is CASSFSGTSYGYTF. The CDR3 DNA reads TGTGCCAGCAGCTTTTCCGGGACGTCTTATGGCTACACCTTC.